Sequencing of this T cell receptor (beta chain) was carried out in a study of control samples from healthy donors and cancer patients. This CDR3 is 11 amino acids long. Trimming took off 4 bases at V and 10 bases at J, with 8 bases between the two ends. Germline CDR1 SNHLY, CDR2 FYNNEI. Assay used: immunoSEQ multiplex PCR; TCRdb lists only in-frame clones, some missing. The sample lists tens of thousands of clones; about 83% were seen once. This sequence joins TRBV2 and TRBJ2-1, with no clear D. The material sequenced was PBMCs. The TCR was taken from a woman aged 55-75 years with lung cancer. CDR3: CASSVGSEQFF. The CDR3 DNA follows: TGTGCCAGCAGTGTTGGATCCGAGCAGTTCTTC.